This T cell receptor (beta chain) was recovered during a study of blood T cells in healthy people across ages. Study conclusions and caveats: TCR beta diversity tracked closely with naive T cell percentage.

Notes on this clonotype: The target antigen is unknown.

This CDR3 comprises 14 residues. With V trimmed by 4 bases and J by 5 bases, 6 bases remained unmatched. CDR1 is MDHEN, CDR2 SYDVKM, per germline. With a J-beta primer mix and a sample-barcoded 5' primer, a second PCR ran 7 to 11 cycles. CDR3-containing paired-end reads numbered at least 2.5 million in each sample. TCRdb fed the 5' RACE reads into MiXCR, producing one record per CDR3 protein. The table has 1.5 million to 2 million distinct CDR3 sequences, roughly 49% seen once; the top ten hold less than 2.5%. Every participating donor contributed roughly 11 milliliters of peripheral blood through a draw.

The chain uses TRBV28 and TRBJ2-3; 7 nucleotides line up with TRBD2. Sequences were obtained from blood. This TCR was sampled from a woman between 40 and 50 years old in good health. This CDR3 reads CASSSLRGLDTQYF. The CDR3 DNA is TGTGCCAGCAGTTCCCTGCGGGGGTTAGATACGCAGTATTTT.